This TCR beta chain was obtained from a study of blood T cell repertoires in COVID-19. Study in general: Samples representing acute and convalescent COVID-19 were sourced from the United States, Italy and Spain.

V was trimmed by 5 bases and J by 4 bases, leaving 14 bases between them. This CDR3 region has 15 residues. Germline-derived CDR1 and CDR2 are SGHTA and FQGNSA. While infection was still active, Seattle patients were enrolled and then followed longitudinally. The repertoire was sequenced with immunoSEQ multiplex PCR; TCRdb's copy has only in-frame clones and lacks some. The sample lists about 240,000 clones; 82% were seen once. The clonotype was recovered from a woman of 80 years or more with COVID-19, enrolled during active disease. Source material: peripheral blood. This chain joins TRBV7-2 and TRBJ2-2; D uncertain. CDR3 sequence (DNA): TGTGCCAGCAGCCTCGAGCGTTCGGGCACCGGGGAGCTGTTTTTT. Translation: CASSLERSGTGELFF.